These 9 T cell receptor beta chains originate from one sample sequenced in a study of a mutant IDH1 vaccine in newly diagnosed glioma. Time point meaning: week 5, during vaccination. Each vaccine dose was 300 ug of mutant IDH1 20-mer peptide, with topical imiquimod. TCRdb's table, derived via immunoSEQ multiplex PCR, lists solely in-frame clones and lacks some. Of approximately 25,000 clones in the sample, roughly 77% were seen once. Their antigens remain unidentified. Sequencing was performed on PBMCs, taken from a glioma patient whose treatment included an IDH1 peptide vaccine. These receptors originate from a man between 35 and 55 years old with glioma.

The rearrangement links TRBV4-3 to TRBJ1-1; D is uncertain. Trimming stripped 0 bases from V and 1 base from J, with 6 bases between. CDR1 and CDR2 (germline): LGHNA, YSLEER. This CDR3 contains 14 residues. CDR3: CASSQETGNTEAFF. In DNA, the CDR3 is TGCGCCAGCAGCCAAGAGACGGGGAACACTGAAGCTTTCTTT.

This rearrangement joins TRBV29-1 to TRBJ2-3; maybe TRBD1 (5 bases). V lost 4 bases, J lost 2 bases, and 19 bases lay in between. The CDR3 is 16 residues long. The germline V gene encodes CDR1 SQVTM and CDR2 ANQGSEA. The CDR3 DNA follows: TGCAGCGTTGTATCCCATTCTGGGGCAAACACAGATACGCAGTATTTT. This sequence encodes CSVVSHSGANTDTQYF.

V gene TRBV30 combines with J gene TRBJ1-2; D remains unclear. Germline assignment: CDR1 GTSNPN and CDR2 SVGIG (reference sequence). This CDR3 has 13 residues. V lost 1 base and J 7 bases, leaving 13 bases between the germline ends. DNA for the CDR3: TGTGCCTGGAGTGAGTCTGCCGCGGGTGGCTACACCTTC. It encodes CAWSESAAGGYTF.

The J gene is TRBJ1-2, the V gene TRBV6-4, with a tentative D call TRBD1 (5 bases). Germline V CDR1 and CDR2: MRHNA, SNTAGT. Between the trimmed V and J ends, which lost 3 bases and 7 bases, there was a span of 12 bases. This CDR3 has 13 residues. The CDR3 bases are TGTGCCAGCAGTGAGATCCAGGGTAGTGGCTACACCTTC. The encoded protein is CASSEIQGSGYTF.

The V and J genes are TRBV7-9 and TRBJ2-7; 11 bases are shared with TRBD2. Germline trimming cut 4 bases from V and 1 base from J; bases unmatched to any gene: 12. The CDR3 loop spans 18 amino acids. CDR1 is SEHNR, CDR2 FQNEAQ, per germline (reference sequence). Here the CDR3 DNA reads TGTGCCAGCAGCTCCACCGGGACTAGCGGTTATAATTCCTACGAGCAGTACTTC. This encodes CASSSTGTSGYNSYEQYF.

The gene calls are TRBV13 and TRBJ2-3; D gene unclear. The germline V gene encodes CDR1 PRHDT and CDR2 FYEKMQ (reference sequence). V lost 0 bases, J lost 4 bases, and 14 bases lay in between. This CDR3 spans 16 amino acids. Written as DNA, the CDR3 is TGTGCCAGCAGCTTAGGCGGTGGCAGTAGGGCAGATACGCAGTATTTT. Its translation: CASSLGGGSRADTQYF.

The chain combines TRBV19 with TRBJ2-1, with 9 positions matching TRBD1. Per germline, CDR1 LNHDA and CDR2 SQIVND (reference sequence). The ends lost 4 bases at V and 7 bases at J; junction bases unmatched: 5. This CDR3 has 14 residues. The CDR3 is CASSTLDRGNEQFF. As DNA, the CDR3 is TGTGCCAGTAGTACCCTTGACAGGGGGAATGAGCAGTTCTTC.

The chain joins TRBV11-3 to TRBJ1-4; D perhaps matches TRBD1 (5 bases). V gave up 5 bases and J gave up 14 bases, with 18 bases separating them. CDR3 length equals 13 residues. Germline CDR1 reads SGHNT; CDR2 reads YENEEA. CDR3: CASSPDRGLRLFF. CDR3 in DNA: TGTGCCAGCAGCCCCGACAGAGGGCTCAGGCTGTTTTTT.

The chain is built from TRBV19 and TRBJ1-5, with D unclear. Trimming shortened V by 6 bases and J by 5 bases, and 32 bases separated the two germline ends. The length of the CDR3 is 20 residues. Germline V gene sequence: CDR1 LNHDA, CDR2 SQIVND (reference sequence). CDR3 in DNA: TGTGCCAGTAGCTCGGCGGGCAGGAGCCTCCAAGACACGAAACATCAGCCCCAGCATTTT. It encodes CASSSAGRSLQDTKHQPQHF. The full variable domain, in which reference TRBV19 and TRBJ1-5 provide the parts outside the CDR3, is DGGITQSPKYLFRKEGQNVTLSCEQNLNHDAMYWYRQDPGQGLRLIYYSQIVNDFQKGDIAEGYSVSREKKESFPLTVTSAQKNPTAFYLCASSSAGRSLQDTKHQPQHFGDGTRLSIL.